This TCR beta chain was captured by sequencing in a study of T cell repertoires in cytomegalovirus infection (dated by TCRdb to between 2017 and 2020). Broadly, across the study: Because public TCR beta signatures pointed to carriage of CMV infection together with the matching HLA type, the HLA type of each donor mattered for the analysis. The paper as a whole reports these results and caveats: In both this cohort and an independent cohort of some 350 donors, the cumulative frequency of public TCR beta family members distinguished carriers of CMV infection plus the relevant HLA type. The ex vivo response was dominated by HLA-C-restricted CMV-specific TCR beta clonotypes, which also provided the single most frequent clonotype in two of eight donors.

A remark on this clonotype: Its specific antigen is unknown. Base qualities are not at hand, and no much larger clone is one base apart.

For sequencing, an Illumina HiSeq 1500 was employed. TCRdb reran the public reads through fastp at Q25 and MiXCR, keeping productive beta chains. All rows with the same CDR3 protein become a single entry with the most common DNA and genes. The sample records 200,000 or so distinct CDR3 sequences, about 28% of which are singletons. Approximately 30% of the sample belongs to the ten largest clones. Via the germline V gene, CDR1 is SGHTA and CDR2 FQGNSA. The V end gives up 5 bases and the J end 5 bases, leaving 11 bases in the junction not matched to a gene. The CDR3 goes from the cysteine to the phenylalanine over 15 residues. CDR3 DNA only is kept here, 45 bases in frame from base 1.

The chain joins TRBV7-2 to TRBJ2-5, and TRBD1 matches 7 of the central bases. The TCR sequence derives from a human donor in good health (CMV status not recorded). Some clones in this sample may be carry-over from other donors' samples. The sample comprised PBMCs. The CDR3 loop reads CASSVGSQGRETQYF. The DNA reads TGTGCCAGCAGCGTCGGGTCACAGGGGCGGGAGACCCAGTACTTC.